The TCR beta chain described here comes from a study of OX40 agonist ivuxolimab in advanced cancers. Background for the entire study: Ivuxolimab was a fully human IgG2 agonistic monoclonal antibody targeting the costimulatory receptor OX40 (CD134). Intravenous ivuxolimab was administered to patients every 2 weeks at six dose levels: 0.01, 0.1, 0.3, 1.5, 3 and 10 mg/kg. Of the approximately 50 dose-escalation patients, hepatocellular carcinoma was present in approximately 20, melanoma in approximately 15, renal cell carcinoma in 9 and head and neck cancer in 9. The dose-escalation cohort was 82.7% male with a mean age of about 60 years, ranging from roughly 23 to 90. Prior anti-PD-1, anti-PD-L1 or anti-CTLA-4 therapy was permitted, and checkpoint inhibitors had been received by roughly two fifths of dose-escalation patients. Partial responses occurred in three dose-escalation patients: two with cutaneous melanoma and one with hepatocellular carcinoma. The purpose of peripheral TCRbeta sequencing was to test whether ivuxolimab changed TCR sequence diversity and led to clonal T-cell expansion. The paper describes the monotherapy dose-escalation part (N ≈ 52 patients) of the phase I trial of ivuxolimab. Points the paper makes about the study in general: Low levels of normalized T-cell clonal expansion were also shown by some nonresponding patients. Which antigens the clonally expanded peripheral T cells were specific for was not determined. After ivuxolimab, expanded clones were on average more numerous among CD8+ T cells than among CD4+ T cells. Partial responders in the 0.1-3.0 mg/kg groups had among the lowest normalized peripheral clonal expansion, especially among CD8+ T cells. At doses of 0.1 to 3.0 mg/kg, clonal expansion of both CD4+ and CD8+ T cells in blood was seen between baseline and week 6.

Of note for this clone: Its antigen specificity is not known. Base quality data are lacking; no much larger clone is found one base away.

To sequence the TCRbeta CDR3 region, genomic DNA was isolated from the sorted cells. TCRbeta CDR3 regions were sequenced using the immunoSEQ Assay. Sourced from immuneACCESS, this table was stored by TCRdb with only in-frame sequences that have V and J called. A share of the clones is absent; for the studies checked, an unresolved V gene accounts for under half, and the remainder has no known explanation. The sample has 65,000 to 85,000 clones on record, around nine tenths of them singletons. Together, the top ten hold about 0.61% of the sample. The V end loses 1 base and the J end loses 3 bases, and a stretch of 3 bases separates them. The germline V gene (reference sequence) supplies CDR1 DFQATT and CDR2 SNEGSKA. Including the terminal cysteine and phenylalanine, the CDR3 comprises 11 residues. This entry keeps only the CDR3 DNA: 33 bases, framed from base 1. The trial excluded patients who had a history of autoimmune disease or who were on systemic immunosuppression. Peripheral blood for TCR sequencing was drawn from every dose cohort at baseline, at cycle 4 day 1 and at cycle 7 day 1. The samples were drawn from a first-in-human, open-label, multicenter phase I dose-escalation trial of ivuxolimab. Adults with locally advanced or metastatic head and neck squamous cell, hepatocellular, melanoma or renal cell carcinoma were enrolled in the trial. Before TCR sequencing, CD4+ T cells and CD8+ T cells from peripheral blood were sorted into separate populations.

The sequence links TRBV20-1 to TRBJ2-5, with the D gene too uncertain to name. The source was CD4+ or CD8+ T cells sorted from blood, collected in a trial of the OX40 agonist ivuxolimab. The TCR comes from an adult with an advanced solid tumor such as melanoma, head and neck, liver or kidney cancer. DNA sequence: TGCAGTGCTAGAGGGGAAGAGACCCAGTACTTC. It codes for CSARGEETQYF.